Below, 16 T cell receptor beta chains from the same sample are listed, as sequenced in a study of early T cells in non-severe SARS-CoV-2 infection (dated by TCRdb to 2020 to 2022). Receptor libraries were prepared by 5' RACE. The instrument was a NextSeq 500. TCRdb reprocessing: public reads trimmed at Q25 with fastp, clones called with MiXCR, in-frame beta chains kept. When rows share a CDR3 protein, they turn into one entry using the most common DNA and genes. The sample table holds 55,000 to 75,000 distinct CDR3 sequences, of which under 10% were seen once. Clones ranked in the top ten supply approximately 3.1% of the sample. Sequencing was carried out using whole blood. These receptors were obtained from an adult who was a healthcare worker with PCR-confirmed SARS-CoV-2 infection or an uninfected control (not recorded which).

In this sample, this clonotype turned up a few times. The genes are TRBV11-2 and TRBJ2-1, with 15 bases identical to TRBD2. The CDR3 totals 17 residues. V was pared by 5 bases and J by 7 bases, with 9 bases of the junction left unmatched. The germline CDR1 and CDR2 sequences are SGHAT and FQNNGV. The CDR3 DNA sequence: TGTGCCAGCAGCCGAAATCGGGGACTAGCGGGAGGAAATGAGCAGTTCTTC. This gives the protein CASSRNRGLAGGNEQFF.

This clonotype was counted ten times or more. Here the CDR3 reads CASSYRAPEETQYF. The CDR3 DNA reads TGTGCCAGCAGCTACCGGGCCCCTGAGGAGACCCAGTACTTC. The chain has TRBV7-9 and TRBJ2-5; D remains ambiguous. V lost 4 bases and J 5 bases, leaving 14 bases between the germline ends. The CDR3 consists of 14 residues. In germline, CDR1 is SEHNR, CDR2 FQNEAQ (reference sequence).

The J gene is TRBJ2-3, the V gene TRBV7-9; 10 bases line up with TRBD2. After removal of 4 bases from V and 7 bases from J, the junction contained 11 bases not matched to a gene. In germline, CDR1 is SEHNR, CDR2 FQNEAQ (reference sequence). The CDR3 runs to 16 residues. The CDR3 region has the DNA TGTGCCAGCAGCTCCATGGCTAGCGGGAGTGTATATACGCAGTATTTT. Translating it yields CASSSMASGSVYTQYF.

The gene calls are TRBV7-7 and TRBJ2-1, with 9 nucleotides matching TRBD2. The CDR3 is 16 amino acids. Germline-derived CDR1 and CDR2 are SSHAT and FNYEAQ (reference sequence). V lost 5 bases, J lost 2 bases, and 7 bases stayed unmatched. The DNA for the CDR3 is TGTGCCAGCAGCCATGGTGCTAGCGGGACCTACAATGAGCAGTTCTTC. It encodes CASSHGASGTYNEQFF.

The chain recombines TRBV12-3 or TRBV12-4 with TRBJ2-1, with D perhaps TRBD2 (5 bases). This CDR3 contains 13 residues. V lost 2 bases and J 5 bases, leaving 7 bases between the germline ends. CDR3 DNA sequence: TGTGCCAGCAGTTTACGAGCGGACAATGAGCAGTTCTTC. Translation gives CASSLRADNEQFF.

This chain joins TRBV6-6 and TRBJ2-7; 13 bases map to TRBD2. Germline V gene data show CDR1 as MNHNY and CDR2 as SVGAGI (reference sequence). J was trimmed by 3 bases and V by 4 bases; bases with no gene match: 6. The CDR3 is 16 residues long. This CDR3 reads CASSSPTSGRSYEQYF. CDR3 DNA: TGTGCCAGCAGTTCCCCGACTAGCGGGAGGAGCTACGAGCAGTACTTC.

This clonotype was detected ten times or more. The chain uses TRBV18 and TRBJ2-5, with D tentatively TRBD1 (5 bases). The CDR3 extends over 15 amino acids. CDR1 KGHSH and CDR2 LQKENI come from the germline V gene. The V end was cut by 3 bases, the J end by 0 bases, with 11 bases between. The CDR3 sequence is CASSPRQTYQETQYF. The CDR3 DNA sequence: TGTGCCAGCTCACCTAGACAGACGTACCAAGAGACCCAGTACTTC.

The V and J genes are TRBV25-1 and TRBJ2-7; D is unresolved. Trimming stripped 8 bases from V and 2 bases from J, with 10 bases between. The CDR3 consists of 12 residues. Germline V CDR1 and CDR2: MGHDK, SYGVNS. The CDR3 region has the DNA TGTGCCAGCTCCCCCTCTCCCTACGAGCAGTACTTC. Translation: CASSPSPYEQYF.

This clonotype was seen a few times. The genes are TRBV20-1 and TRBJ1-5, with 7 bases matching TRBD1. Germline-derived CDR1 and CDR2 are DFQATT and SNEGSKA (reference sequence). This CDR3 contains 16 residues. V was pared by 5 bases and J by 3 bases, with 13 bases of the junction left unmatched. CDR3 amino acids: CSAHPRGGFNNQPQHF. In nucleotides, the CDR3 is TGCAGTGCTCACCCGCGAGGGGGCTTTAACAATCAGCCCCAGCATTTT.

V usage is TRBV14 and J usage is TRBJ2-7; 7 bases map to TRBD1. The germline CDR1 and CDR2 sequences are SGHDN and FVKESK. The V segment lost 2 bases and the J segment 4 bases; nucleotides outside the gene matches: 17. This CDR3 region has 18 residues. The CDR3 sequence: CASSQQKSWSGQTYEQYF. Here the CDR3 DNA reads TGTGCCAGCAGCCAACAGAAAAGTTGGTCGGGACAGACTTACGAGCAGTACTTC.

The rearrangement links TRBV28 to TRBJ2-7; D might be TRBD1 (5 bases). The V gene lost 7 bases and the J gene lost 2 bases, with 15 bases spanning the gap. Per the germline V gene, CDR1 is MDHEN and CDR2 is SYDVKM. The CDR3 runs to 14 residues. The CDR3 coding sequence is TGTGCCAGCACCCAGCGCAGGGTACCCTACGAGCAGTACTTC. Its translation is CASTQRRVPYEQYF.

Ten or more counts support this clonotype. This sequence joins TRBV6-2 or TRBV6-3 and TRBJ2-5; 14 nucleotides line up with TRBD2. The germline CDR1 and CDR2 sequences are MNHEY and SVGEGT. Unmatched junction bases numbered 12, after V lost 6 bases and J lost 6 bases. This CDR3 spans 17 amino acids. The CDR3 is CASSPRGTSGRGKTQYF. In nucleotides, the CDR3 is TGTGCCAGCAGCCCGAGAGGGACTAGCGGGAGAGGAAAGACCCAGTACTTC.

This clonotype was seen ten or more times. The genes are TRBV6-2 or TRBV6-3 and TRBJ2-1; 11 positions match TRBD2. This CDR3 spans 15 amino acids. From germline, CDR1 is MNHEY and CDR2 SVGEGT. V was pared by 5 bases and J by 7 bases, with 7 bases of the junction left unmatched. The CDR3 here is CASSVSGRAGNEQFF. Here the CDR3 DNA reads TGTGCCAGCAGTGTTAGCGGGAGGGCCGGAAATGAGCAGTTCTTC.

This clonotype showed up many times. The chain recombines TRBV30 with TRBJ2-1; 10 bases map to TRBD2. Trimming at V came to 4 bases and at J to 2 bases, leaving 5 bases not matched to a gene. Germline lookup yields CDR1 GTSNPN and CDR2 SVGIG (reference sequence). The CDR3 has 15 amino acids. This CDR3 is CAWTVLAGAYNEQFF. DNA of the CDR3: TGTGCCTGGACCGTGCTAGCGGGAGCCTACAATGAGCAGTTCTTC.

This clonotype was recorded many times. The V and J genes are TRBV28 and TRBJ2-1; the D is unclear. Germline V gives CDR1 MDHEN, CDR2 SYDVKM. The CDR3 loop spans 16 amino acids. V lost 3 bases and J lost 4, with 16 bases in between. CDR3 DNA sequence: TGTGCCAGCAGTTTGCCTGCCTCGGGTAATTACAATGAGCAGTTCTTC. Encoded protein: CASSLPASGNYNEQFF.

The V call is TRBV11-2, the J call TRBJ2-7, with 9 bases lining up with TRBD1. This CDR3 is built from 15 residues. CDR1 and CDR2 from the germline V gene are SGHAT and FQNNGV. V lost 5 bases and J lost 2; bases outside the gene matches: 7. CDR3 sequence reads: CASSPGQGKAYEQYF. CDR3 DNA: TGTGCCAGCAGCCCCGGACAGGGGAAAGCCTACGAGCAGTACTTC.